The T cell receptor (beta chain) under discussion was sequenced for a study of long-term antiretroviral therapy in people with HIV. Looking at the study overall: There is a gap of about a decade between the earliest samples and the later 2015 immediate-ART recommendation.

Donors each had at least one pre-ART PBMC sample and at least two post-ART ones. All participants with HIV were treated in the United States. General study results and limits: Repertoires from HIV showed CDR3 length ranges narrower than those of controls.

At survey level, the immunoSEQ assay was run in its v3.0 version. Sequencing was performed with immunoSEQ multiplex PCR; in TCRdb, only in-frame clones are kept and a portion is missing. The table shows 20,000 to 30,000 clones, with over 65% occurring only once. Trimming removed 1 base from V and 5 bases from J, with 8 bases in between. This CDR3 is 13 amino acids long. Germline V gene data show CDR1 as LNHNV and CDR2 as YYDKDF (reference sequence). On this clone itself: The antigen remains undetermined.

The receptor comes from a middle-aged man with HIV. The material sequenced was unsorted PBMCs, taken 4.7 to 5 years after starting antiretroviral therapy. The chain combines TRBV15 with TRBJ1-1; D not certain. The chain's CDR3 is CATSRAGETEAFF. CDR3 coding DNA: TGTGCCACCAGCAGAGCGGGTGAGACTGAAGCTTTCTTT.